This is a list of T cell receptor beta chains from one sample in a study of T cell responses to AZD1222 COVID-19 vaccine. Profiling relied on immunoSEQ multiplex PCR, and the TCRdb table lists in-frame clones only, not all of them. The sample lists about 140,000 clones, roughly 92% seen once, with around 1.7% in the top ten. The sequences come from peripheral blood, collected on day 0 of AZD1222 vaccination. The receptors derive from an adult in good health. Both conserved end residues are part of each CDR3. D genes are given only for firm matches. Clone size is stated in some rows and not others, as once, few, many or a class when expanded.

J,D,size,V,DNA,CDR3
TRBJ2-7,.,.,TRBV11-2,TGTGCCAGCAGCTCTGTAGCGGCCTACGAGCAGTACTTC,CASSSVAAYEQYF
TRBJ1-6,.,once,TRBV7-7,TGTGCCAGCAGCTTAGCTAAGAGGGACACCGGCCTTCACCCCCTCCACTTT,CASSLAKRDTGLHPLHF
TRBJ2-1,.,.,TRBV5-1,TGCGCCAGCGGGATAACCGGGAGCTCCTACAATGAGCAGTTCTTC,CASGITGSSYNEQFF
TRBJ2-3,.,.,TRBV29-1,TGCAGCGTTGGGTGGGGAACAGATACGCAGTATTTT,CSVGWGTDTQYF
TRBJ2-5,.,once,TRBV5-1,TGCGCCAGCAGCTGGACCGGGCCTCTCTTAAGGGAGACCCAGTACTTC,CASSWTGPLLRETQYF
TRBJ2-7,TRBD1,.,TRBV7-9,TGTGCCAGCAGCCTCGGGCAGGGGGTGGGAGAGCAGTACTTC,CASSLGQGVGEQYF
TRBJ2-3,TRBD2,few,TRBV2,TGTGCCAGCGGGTCATCGCTAGCGGCAGATACGCAGTATTTT,CASGSSLAADTQYF
TRBJ1-6,.,.,TRBV21-1,TGTGCCAGCAGCAAAGGGACAGGGAGGAATTCACCCCTCCACTTT,CASSKGTGRNSPLHF
TRBJ1-5,.,.,TRBV28,TGTGCCAGCAGTTTAAATCCTGGGGGAAGACGGCCCCAGCATTTT,CASSLNPGGRRPQHF
TRBJ1-2,.,.,TRBV2,TGTGCCAGACAGGTTCCAAACTATGGCTACACCTTC,CARQVPNYGYTF